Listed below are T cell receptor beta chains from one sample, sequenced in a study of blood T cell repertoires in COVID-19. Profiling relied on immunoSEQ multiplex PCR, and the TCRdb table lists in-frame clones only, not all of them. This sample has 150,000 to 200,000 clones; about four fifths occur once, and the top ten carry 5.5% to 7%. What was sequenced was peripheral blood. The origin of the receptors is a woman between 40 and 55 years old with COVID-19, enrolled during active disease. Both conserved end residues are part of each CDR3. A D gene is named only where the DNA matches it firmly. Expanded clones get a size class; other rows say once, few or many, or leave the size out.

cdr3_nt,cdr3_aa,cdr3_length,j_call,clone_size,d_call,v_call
TGTGCCAGCAGCCGGACAGGGTATCAAGGGTATGGCTACACCTTC,CASSRTGYQGYGYTF,15,TRBJ1-2,NA,TRBD1,TRBV11-2
TGCGCCAGCAGCTTGGAGACCGCCAGCGCAGATACGCAGTATTTT,CASSLETASADTQYF,15,TRBJ2-3,NA,NA,TRBV5-1
TGTGCCAGCAGGGACGTGGTTGGGACACCATACGAGCAGTACTTC,CASRDVVGTPYEQYF,15,TRBJ2-7,few,NA,TRBV2
TGTGCCAGCAGTTATGAGACTAGCGGGAGCTTACCAGATACGCAGTATTTT,CASSYETSGSLPDTQYF,17,TRBJ2-3,few,TRBD2,TRBV6-2/TRBV6-3
TGTGCCAGCAGCCGCCCCTTGGGACAGCAGAACACTGAAGCTTTCTTT,CASSRPLGQQNTEAFF,16,TRBJ1-1,NA,TRBD1,TRBV4-2
TGTGCCAGTACCCTATTTGGGGGACAGGGATCCCCTAACTATGGCTACACCTTC,CASTLFGGQGSPNYGYTF,18,TRBJ1-2,NA,TRBD1,TRBV19
TGTGCCAGCACCGGACTAGCGGGAGGCCCCGGGGAGCTGTTTTTT,CASTGLAGGPGELFF,15,TRBJ2-2,NA,TRBD2,TRBV6-5
TGTGCCACCAGCGGATGGGAGGGGAGGGGGAACACTGAAGCTTTCTTT,CATSGWEGRGNTEAFF,16,TRBJ1-1,NA,NA,TRBV15
TGTGCCAGCAGTTTGGGCGGGGCTGAGGGCAATCAGCCCCAGCATTTT,CASSLGGAEGNQPQHF,16,TRBJ1-5,NA,NA,TRBV28
TGTGCCAGCAGTCTCCTGTACAGGTTAGGAGAGACCCAGTACTTC,CASSLLYRLGETQYF,15,TRBJ2-5,once,NA,TRBV27
TGTGCCTGGAGTGTACAGGGACAGGGGGGACAGCCCCAGCATTTT,CAWSVQGQGGQPQHF,15,TRBJ1-5,NA,TRBD1,TRBV30
TGTGCCAGCAGCTCCGGCGCGACGGGAGGCGAGACCCAGTACTTC,CASSSGATGGETQYF,15,TRBJ2-5,NA,TRBD2,TRBV11-2
TGCGCCAGCAGTGAAGGTGTCAGGTTTTCACGGCCCCAGCATTTT,CASSEGVRFSRPQHF,15,TRBJ1-5,NA,NA,TRBV10-1
TGTGCCATCAGTGACCAGACTAGGTGGTATACCCAGTACTTC,CAISDQTRWYTQYF,14,TRBJ2-5,NA,NA,TRBV10-3
TGCGCCAGCATTATAGCCGGGGAGCTGTTTTTT,CASIIAGELFF,11,TRBJ2-2,NA,NA,TRBV23-1
TGTGCCAGCCGGTCTCACGGACAGGGTAAATATGGCTACACCTTC,CASRSHGQGKYGYTF,15,TRBJ1-2,once,TRBD1,TRBV28
TGTGCCAGCAGCCACGCCGGGACAGGAGCCGATCAGCCCCAGCATTTT,CASSHAGTGADQPQHF,16,TRBJ1-5,NA,TRBD1,TRBV3-1/TRBV3-2
TGTGCCAGCAGCTTTGACCCAGGGGGCAGGACCAAAAACATTCAGTACTTC,CASSFDPGGRTKNIQYF,17,TRBJ2-4,NA,TRBD1,TRBV7-2
TGTGCCAGCAGTTTGACAGCGAACACCGGGGAGCTGTTTTTT,CASSLTANTGELFF,14,TRBJ2-2,NA,NA,TRBV27
TGTGCCAGCAGCGTAGGAGGACAGATTAGAAACACCATATATTTT,CASSVGGQIRNTIYF,15,TRBJ1-3,few,NA,TRBV9
TGTGCCTGGAGTGAGAGGCGGGGCATATGGGGAAACACCATATATTTT,CAWSERRGIWGNTIYF,16,TRBJ1-3,few,NA,TRBV30
TGTGCCACCAGCAGAGACCGGAGGTACCAACGCTCCTACGAGCAGTACTTC,CATSRDRRYQRSYEQYF,17,TRBJ2-7,NA,NA,TRBV15
TGTGCCAGCAGTTCCACAGGGGGCTTCACAGATACGCAGTATTTT,CASSSTGGFTDTQYF,15,TRBJ2-3,NA,TRBD1,TRBV7-7
TGCGCCAGCAACCCTAGCGGGGGGGCCTACAATGAGCAGTTCTTC,CASNPSGGAYNEQFF,15,TRBJ2-1,NA,TRBD2,TRBV5-1
TGTGCCAGCAATCGACTAGCGGGATCCGATACGCAGTATTTT,CASNRLAGSDTQYF,14,TRBJ2-3,few,TRBD2,TRBV2
TGTGCCAGCAGCTCCTCAACTGGACAGGCCGGGGCTTTCTTT,CASSSSTGQAGAFF,14,TRBJ1-1,few,TRBD1,TRBV11-2
TGCGCCAGCAGCCAAGCCCCGCAGGGGGCATATGGCTACACCTTC,CASSQAPQGAYGYTF,15,TRBJ1-2,NA,TRBD1,TRBV4-1
TGTGCCAGCAGCCAAGATCATAATGCCGGGGGGGCTTTCTTT,CASSQDHNAGGAFF,14,TRBJ1-1,NA,NA,TRBV4-2
TGTGCTAGTGGTATACAACTCCCCTGGGGAGATATATATAGCAATCAGCCCCAGCATTTT,CASGIQLPWGDIYSNQPQHF,20,TRBJ1-5,NA,NA,TRBV12-5